This T cell receptor beta chain appears in the sequencing data of a study of a mutant IDH1 vaccine in newly diagnosed glioma. The overall study: Patients previously underwent radiotherapy, temozolomide, or both, and most underwent both.

The repertoire was sequenced with immunoSEQ multiplex PCR; TCRdb's copy has only in-frame clones and lacks some. Of just over 35,000 clones in the sample, about four fifths were seen once. Of note for this clone: Its matching antigen is unknown.

Germline assignment: CDR1 LNHNV and CDR2 YYDKDF (reference sequence). CDR3 length equals 17 residues. Trimming pared 1 base from V and 3 bases from J, leaving 16 bases between. As for time point: week 11, during vaccination. One vaccine dose held 300 ug of mutant IDH1 20-mer peptide and came with topical imiquimod. The receptor's source is a young woman with glioma. Some clones in this sample may be carry-over from other donors' samples. The sequences come from peripheral blood mononuclear cells (PBMCs), collected from a glioma patient whose treatment included an IDH1 peptide vaccine. J is TRBJ2-1 and V is TRBV15; D is perhaps TRBD2 (6 bases). The CDR3 is CATSRGWAGFIYNEQFF. The CDR3 nucleotides are TGTGCCACCAGCAGAGGATGGGCGGGATTCATCTACAATGAGCAGTTCTTC.